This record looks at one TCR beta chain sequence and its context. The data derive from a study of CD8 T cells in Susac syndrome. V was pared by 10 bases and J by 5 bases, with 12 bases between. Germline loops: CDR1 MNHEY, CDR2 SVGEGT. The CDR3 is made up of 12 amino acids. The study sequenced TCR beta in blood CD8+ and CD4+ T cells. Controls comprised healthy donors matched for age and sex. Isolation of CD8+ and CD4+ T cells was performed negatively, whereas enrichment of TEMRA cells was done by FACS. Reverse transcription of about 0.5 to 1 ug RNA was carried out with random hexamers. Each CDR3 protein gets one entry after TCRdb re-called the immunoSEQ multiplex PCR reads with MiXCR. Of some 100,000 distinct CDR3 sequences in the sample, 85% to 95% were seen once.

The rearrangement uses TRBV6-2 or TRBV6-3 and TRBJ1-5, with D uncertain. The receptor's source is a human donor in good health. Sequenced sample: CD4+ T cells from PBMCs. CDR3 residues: CATGTWDQPQHF. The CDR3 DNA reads TGTGCCACCGGAACCTGGGATCAGCCCCAGCATTTT.